This T cell receptor beta chain was recovered during a study of T cell clonality in common variable immunodeficiency. The data were produced by immunoSEQ multiplex PCR, yet TCRdb's version contains in-frame clones alone and is incomplete. The sample includes roughly 30,000 clones, none of them occurring once. Study-wide findings and caveats: T cell subpopulation sequencing would be needed to explain CVID clonality. TCRbeta clonality was increased in CVID versus healthy controls.

This clone was seen ten or more times. Its antigen is unidentified. The read terminates 3 residues before the CDR3 end, so the remaining end is supplied by the germline J gene. The CDR3 extends over 15 amino acids. V was pared by 6 bases and J by 2 bases, with 9 bases of the junction left unmatched. Per the germline V gene, CDR1 is SGHTA and CDR2 is FQGTGA. The receptor was isolated from a person between 18 and 70 years old in good health. The sample comprised peripheral blood mononuclear cells. The chain links TRBV7-3 to TRBJ2-7; 8 nucleotides align to TRBD1. The CDR3 region is CASSRSRDRPYEQYF. CDR3 DNA (partial): TGTGCCAGCAGTCGATCCCGGGACAGGCCCTACGAG.